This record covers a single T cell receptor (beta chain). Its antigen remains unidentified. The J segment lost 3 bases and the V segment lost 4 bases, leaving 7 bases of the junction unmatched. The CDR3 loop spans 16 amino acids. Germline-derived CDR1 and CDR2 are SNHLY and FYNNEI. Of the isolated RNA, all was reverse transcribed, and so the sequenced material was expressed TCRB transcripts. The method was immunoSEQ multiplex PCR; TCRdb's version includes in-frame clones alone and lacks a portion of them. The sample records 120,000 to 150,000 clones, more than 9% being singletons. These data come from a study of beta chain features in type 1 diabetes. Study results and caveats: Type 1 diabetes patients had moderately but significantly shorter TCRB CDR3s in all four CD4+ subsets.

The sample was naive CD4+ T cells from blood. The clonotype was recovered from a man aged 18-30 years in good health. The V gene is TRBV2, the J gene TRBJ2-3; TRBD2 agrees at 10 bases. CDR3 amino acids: CASSASGGAKTDTQYF. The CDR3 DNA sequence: TGTGCCAGCAGTGCGAGCGGGGGGGCAAAAACAGATACGCAGTATTTT.